This T cell receptor (beta chain) was captured in a study of blood T cell repertoires in COVID-19. Study overall: PBMCs, B-cell-depleted T cells, or T cells were the source of the cDNA or gDNA that made up the material.

TCRdb's table, derived via immunoSEQ multiplex PCR, lists solely in-frame clones and lacks some. Among about 73,000 clones, 90% were seen once, and the ten largest hold approximately 5%. V was shortened by 5 bases and J by 4 bases, with 15 bases between the two germline ends. This CDR3 region has 14 residues. CDR1 is GTSNPN, CDR2 SVGIG, per germline (reference sequence). The source material was peripheral blood. The rearrangement links TRBV30 to TRBJ1-3, with D hard to call. This TCR was sampled from a young woman with acute or convalescent COVID-19. The CDR3 sequence is CAWGKPAGGNTIYF. The CDR3, as DNA: TGTGCCTGGGGAAAACCGGCGGGGGGAAACACCATATATTTT.